This T cell receptor (beta chain) emerged from a study of blood T cell repertoires in COVID-19. Overall study: Collection of acute and convalescent COVID-19 samples took place in the United States, Italy and Spain. From T cells, B-cell-depleted T cells, or PBMCs came the material, which was cDNA or gDNA.

The CDR3 consists of 16 residues. Unmatched junction bases numbered 17, after V lost 5 bases and J lost 9 bases. In germline, CDR1 is MDHEN, CDR2 SYDVKM. This clone was seen only a few times. Only in-frame clones appear in the TCRdb table, and some are missing; sequencing was by immunoSEQ multiplex PCR. The sample includes over 150,000 clones, around 90% of them seen just once. This sequence was found in a woman aged 55-70 years who had recovered from COVID-19. Specimen: peripheral blood. The chain uses TRBV28 and TRBJ2-5; 8 bases match TRBD2. The CDR3 DNA reads as TGTGCCAGCAGTAGTAGCGGGGCAGGTGGTATGTTGGCCCAGTACTTC. Amino acid sequence: CASSSSGAGGMLAQYF.